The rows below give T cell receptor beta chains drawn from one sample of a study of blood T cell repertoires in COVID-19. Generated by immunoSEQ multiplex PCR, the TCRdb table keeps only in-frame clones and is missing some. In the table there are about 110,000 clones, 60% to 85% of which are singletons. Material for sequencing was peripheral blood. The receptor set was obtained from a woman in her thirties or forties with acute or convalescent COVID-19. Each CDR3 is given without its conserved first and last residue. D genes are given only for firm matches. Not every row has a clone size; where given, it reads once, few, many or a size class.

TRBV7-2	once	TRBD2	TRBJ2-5	ASKLSGGAEETQY
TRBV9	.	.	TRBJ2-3	ASSVRRGGADTQY
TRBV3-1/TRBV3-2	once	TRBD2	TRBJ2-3	ASSQVLAGVLGTQY
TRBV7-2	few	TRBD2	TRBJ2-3	ASSWKSGGGTDTQY
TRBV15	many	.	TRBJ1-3	ATSRATGFATGNTIY
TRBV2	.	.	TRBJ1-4	ASSYGETQEEKLF
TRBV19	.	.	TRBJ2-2	ASSNFGGPGELF
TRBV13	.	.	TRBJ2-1	ASSLGANEQF
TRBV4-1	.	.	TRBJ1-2	ASSQACHRELFCGYT
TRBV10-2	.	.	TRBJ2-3	ASSEVQGLKQY
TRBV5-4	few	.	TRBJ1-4	ASSLAATNEKLF
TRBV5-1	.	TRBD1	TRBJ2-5	ASKDRTGYQETQY
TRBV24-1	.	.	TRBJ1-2	ATSEGHVGYT
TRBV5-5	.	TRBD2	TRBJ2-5	ASSLGRQRGSKGETQY
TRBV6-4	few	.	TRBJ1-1	ASRSQGGTEAF
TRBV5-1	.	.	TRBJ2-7	ASSPLPGVEQY
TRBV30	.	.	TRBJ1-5	AWSVRGNSNQPQH
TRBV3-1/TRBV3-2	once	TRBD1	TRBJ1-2	ASSFDRANYGYT
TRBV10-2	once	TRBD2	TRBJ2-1	ASLPTGTSGGAGYNEQF
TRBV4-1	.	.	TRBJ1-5	ASSQAQGFDQPQH
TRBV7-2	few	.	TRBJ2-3	ASRLNTDTQY
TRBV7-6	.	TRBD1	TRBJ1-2	ASSSDRGLGGYT
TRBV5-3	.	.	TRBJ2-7	ARSLAPQDFSREQY
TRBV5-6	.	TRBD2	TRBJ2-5	ASSFPSGGSQTQY
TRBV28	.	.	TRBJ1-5	ASSEQGQPQH
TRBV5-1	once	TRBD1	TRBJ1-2	ASSTGQAPFFNYGYT
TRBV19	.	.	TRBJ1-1	ASSIEVGHWAEAF
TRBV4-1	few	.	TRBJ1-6	ASSQPQHKSDSPLH
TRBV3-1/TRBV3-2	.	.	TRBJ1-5	ASSQSLGGNQPQH
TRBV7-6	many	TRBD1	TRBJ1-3	ASSLQGVAGNTIY
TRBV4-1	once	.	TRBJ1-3	ASRPDRTGGNTIY
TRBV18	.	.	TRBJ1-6	ASSLVREDSPLH
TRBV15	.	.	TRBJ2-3	ATSRDRRGGFNRGAPDTQY
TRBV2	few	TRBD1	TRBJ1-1	ASRKTGDTEAF
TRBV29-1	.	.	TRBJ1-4	SVVGESGGPNEKLF
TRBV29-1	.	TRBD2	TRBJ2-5	SVDTGGAQY